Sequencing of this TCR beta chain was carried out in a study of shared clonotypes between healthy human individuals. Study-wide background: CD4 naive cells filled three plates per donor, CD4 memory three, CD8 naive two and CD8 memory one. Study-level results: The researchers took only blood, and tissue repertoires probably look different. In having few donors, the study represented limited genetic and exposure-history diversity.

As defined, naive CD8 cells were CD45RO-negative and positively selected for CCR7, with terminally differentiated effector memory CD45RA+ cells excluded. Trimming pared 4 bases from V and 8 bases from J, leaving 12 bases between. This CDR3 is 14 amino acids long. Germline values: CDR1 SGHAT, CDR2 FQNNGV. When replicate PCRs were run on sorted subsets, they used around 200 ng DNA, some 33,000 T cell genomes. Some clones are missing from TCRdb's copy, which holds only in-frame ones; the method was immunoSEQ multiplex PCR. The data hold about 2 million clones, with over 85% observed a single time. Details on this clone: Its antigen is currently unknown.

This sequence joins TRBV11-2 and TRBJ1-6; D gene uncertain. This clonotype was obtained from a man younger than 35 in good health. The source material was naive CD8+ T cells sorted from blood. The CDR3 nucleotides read TGTGCCAGCAGCTCAGACACCGGTTATTCACCCCTCCACTTT. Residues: CASSSDTGYSPLHF.